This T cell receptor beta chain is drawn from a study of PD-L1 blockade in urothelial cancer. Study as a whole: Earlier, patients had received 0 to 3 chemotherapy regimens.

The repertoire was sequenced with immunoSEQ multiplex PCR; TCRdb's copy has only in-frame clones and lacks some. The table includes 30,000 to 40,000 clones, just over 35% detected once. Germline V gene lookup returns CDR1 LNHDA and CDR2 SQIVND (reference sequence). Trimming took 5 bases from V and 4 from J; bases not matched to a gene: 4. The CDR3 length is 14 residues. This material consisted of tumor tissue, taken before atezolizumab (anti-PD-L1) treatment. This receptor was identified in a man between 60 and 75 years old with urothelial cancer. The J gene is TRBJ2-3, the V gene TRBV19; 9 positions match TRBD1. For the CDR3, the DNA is TGTGCCAGTAGTGAGGACAGGGGAGCAGATACGCAGTATTTT. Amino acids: CASSEDRGADTQYF.